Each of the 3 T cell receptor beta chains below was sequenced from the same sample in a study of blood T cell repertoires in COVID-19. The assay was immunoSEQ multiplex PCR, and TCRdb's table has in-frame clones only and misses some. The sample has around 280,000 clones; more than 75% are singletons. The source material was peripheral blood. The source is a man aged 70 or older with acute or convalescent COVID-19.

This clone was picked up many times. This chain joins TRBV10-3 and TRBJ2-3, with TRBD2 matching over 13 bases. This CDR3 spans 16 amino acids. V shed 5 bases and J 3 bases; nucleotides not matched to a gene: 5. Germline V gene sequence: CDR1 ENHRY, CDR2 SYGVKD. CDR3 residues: CAISSGLAGATDTQYF. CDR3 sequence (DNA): TGTGCCATCAGTTCCGGACTAGCGGGGGCGACAGATACGCAGTATTTT.

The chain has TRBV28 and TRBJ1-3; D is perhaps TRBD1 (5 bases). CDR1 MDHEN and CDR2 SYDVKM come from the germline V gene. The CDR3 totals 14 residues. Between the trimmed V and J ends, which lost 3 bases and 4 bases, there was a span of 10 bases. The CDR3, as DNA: TGTGCCAGCAGTTTGAGGGGAGGGGGAAACACCATATATTTT. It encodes CASSLRGGGNTIYF.

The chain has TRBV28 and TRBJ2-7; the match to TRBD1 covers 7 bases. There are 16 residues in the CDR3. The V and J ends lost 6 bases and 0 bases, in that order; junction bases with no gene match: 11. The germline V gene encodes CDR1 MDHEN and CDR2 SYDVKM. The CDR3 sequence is CASRPRQGWSSYEQYF. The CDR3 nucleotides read TGTGCCAGCAGGCCCCGACAGGGTTGGAGCTCCTACGAGCAGTACTTC.